What follows are 19 T cell receptor beta chains derived from one specimen sequenced in a study of cytomegalovirus exposure and HLA in healthy donors. The PCR used 60 Vbeta and 13 Jbeta primers. The method was immunoSEQ multiplex PCR; TCRdb's version includes in-frame clones alone and lacks a portion of them. The repertoire holds more than 95,000 clones, with approximately 78% as singletons. Sequenced material: PBMCs. Receptor source: a man between 25 and 39 years old in good health and CMV-seropositive.

This chain links TRBV6-1 with TRBJ2-1, with 8 bases aligning to TRBD2. In germline, CDR1 is MNHNS, CDR2 SASEGT. With V trimmed by 4 bases and J by 7 bases, 6 bases remained unmatched. The CDR3 length is 14 residues. DNA of the CDR3: TGTGCCAGCAGTGGGGTAGCGGGAAGGAATGAGCAGTTCTTC. It codes for CASSGVAGRNEQFF.

Note on this clone: The sample carries other DNA sequences with the same CDR3. V is TRBV18 and J is TRBJ2-1, with D maybe TRBD1 (6 bases). Trimming cost V 3 bases and J 2 bases, with 8 bases left between them. Germline CDR1 KGHSH, CDR2 LQKENI. The CDR3 has 14 residues. CDR3 residues: CASSPAGAYNEQFF. The CDR3 DNA is TGTGCCAGCTCACCGGCAGGGGCCTACAATGAGCAGTTCTTC. Full variable domain (missing parts from reference TRBV18 and TRBJ2-1): NAGVMQNPRHLVRRRGQEARLRCSPMKGHSHVYWYRQLPEEGLKFMVYLQKENIIDESGMPKERFSAEFPKEGPSILRIQQVVRGDSAAYFCASSPAGAYNEQFFGPGTRLTVL.

There are a few counts of this clone. V gene TRBV19 combines with J gene TRBJ2-5; 7 nucleotides agree with TRBD1. The CDR3 is made up of 15 amino acids. V lost 3 bases and J lost 4; bases outside the gene matches: 8. CDR1 is LNHDA, CDR2 SQIVND, per germline (reference sequence). The CDR3 protein is CASSMGQGVGETQYF. CDR3 sequence (DNA): TGTGCCAGTAGTATGGGCCAGGGGGTTGGAGAGACCCAGTACTTC.

V gene TRBV30 combines with J gene TRBJ2-1, with D perhaps TRBD2 (6 bases). Germline CDR1 GTSNPN, CDR2 SVGIG (reference sequence). The CDR3 loop spans 14 amino acids. The germline V and J ends were trimmed by 3 bases and 7 bases, with 16 bases remaining between them. The chain's CDR3 is CAWSGGAPGNEQFF. As DNA, the CDR3 is TGTGCCTGGAGCGGCGGGGCCCCAGGGAATGAGCAGTTCTTC.

This chain links TRBV27 with TRBJ1-2; a possible D gene is TRBD1 (6 bases). The CDR3 loop spans 11 amino acids. Trimming shortened V by 10 bases and J by 7 bases, and 13 bases separated the two germline ends. The germline CDR1 and CDR2 sequences are MNHEY and SMNVEV (reference sequence). The CDR3 protein is CATRAGVGYTF. CDR3 DNA sequence: TGTGCCACCCGGGCAGGGGTTGGCTACACCTTC.

The chain carries TRBV11-2 and TRBJ1-3, with D possibly TRBD1 on 5 matching bases. Trimming pared 3 bases from V and 3 bases from J, leaving 9 bases between. This CDR3 is 14 amino acids long. Per germline, CDR1 SGHAT and CDR2 FQNNGV. CDR3 DNA: TGTGCCAGCAGCTTCCGAAGGGGTGGAAACACCATATATTTT. Amino acid sequence: CASSFRRGGNTIYF.

The J gene is TRBJ2-5, the V gene TRBV4-3, with D perhaps matching TRBD1 (5 bases). V lost 3 bases and J lost 4, with 12 bases in between. The germline V gene encodes CDR1 LGHNA and CDR2 YSLEER. The CDR3 contains 14 residues. DNA of the CDR3: TGCGCCAGCAGCCAGGGAACTCAGGGAGAGACCCAGTACTTC. Translating it yields CASSQGTQGETQYF.

The rearrangement joins TRBV28 to TRBJ2-4; D might be TRBD2 (6 bases). Germline values: CDR1 MDHEN, CDR2 SYDVKM. The CDR3 runs 11 residues. The CDR3 nucleotides are TGTGGGACCGGGACTAAAAACATTCAGTACTTC. This sequence encodes CGTGTKNIQYF.

V and J are TRBV5-4 and TRBJ2-1, with 9 nucleotides matching TRBD2. In germline, CDR1 is SGHNT, CDR2 YYREEE (reference sequence). With V trimmed by 7 bases and J by 14 bases, 13 bases remained unmatched. This CDR3 is built from 13 residues. CDR3 region: CASGGSGGFGKFF. The CDR3 nucleotides are TGTGCCAGCGGGGGGAGCGGGGGGTTTGGGAAGTTCTTC. Using reference TRBV5-4 and TRBJ2-1 for the parts outside the CDR3, the full variable domain is ETGVTQSPTHLIKTRGQQVTLRCSSQSGHNTVSWYQQALGQGPQFIFQYYREEENGRGNFPPRFSGLQFPNYSSELNVNALELDDSALYLCASGGSGGFGKFFGPGTRLTVL.

V is TRBV25-1 and J is TRBJ2-7, with TRBD1 matching over 8 bases. Germline CDR1 and CDR2: MGHDK and SYGVNS. There are 13 residues in the CDR3. V was clipped by 8 bases and J by 1 base; unmatched bases: 4. CDR3 residues: CASRRGLSYEQYF. In nucleotides, the CDR3 is TGTGCCAGCCGCAGGGGGCTGTCCTACGAGCAGTACTTC.

The chain employs TRBV29-1 and TRBJ2-1, with 11 bases identical to TRBD2. The CDR3 length is 14 residues. CDR1 and CDR2 from the germline V gene are SQVTM and ANQGSEA. Trimming cost V 6 bases and J 4 bases; bases outside gene matches: 5. Here the CDR3 reads CSVLAGGIYNEQFF. DNA for the CDR3: TGCAGCGTGTTAGCGGGAGGGATATACAATGAGCAGTTCTTC.

This chain uses TRBV4-2 with TRBJ2-7; D may be TRBD1 (5 bases). The length of the CDR3 is 16 residues. Germline V lookup: CDR1 LGHNA, CDR2 YNFKEQ. V was clipped by 4 bases and J by 2 bases, with 18 bases between them. DNA of the CDR3: TGTGCCAGCAGCCCTGGGGTAGGGGTTAAAGCCTACGAGCAGTACTTC. This gives the protein CASSPGVGVKAYEQYF.

This rearrangement joins TRBV23-1 to TRBJ2-3, with 9 bases that match TRBD1. TRBV23-1 is classed as an ORF, of uncertain function. This CDR3 spans 18 amino acids. V gave up 0 bases and J gave up 0 bases; unmatched junction bases: 7. CDR3 sequence: CASSQSRDRDHSTDTQYF. DNA of the CDR3: TGCGCCAGCAGTCAATCAAGGGACAGGGATCATAGCACAGATACGCAGTATTTT.

This clone has a single count. This chain uses TRBV27 with TRBJ2-7; 7 bases map to TRBD2. The V and J ends lost 4 bases and 0 bases, in that order; junction bases with no gene match: 3. Per the germline V gene, CDR1 is MNHEY and CDR2 is SMNVEV (reference sequence). There are 14 residues in the CDR3. The DNA for the CDR3 is TGTGCCAGCAGTTCCCGGGACTACTCCTACGAGCAGTACTTC. Its protein is CASSSRDYSYEQYF.

The rearrangement uses TRBV9 and TRBJ2-5; a weak D match, TRBD2 (6 bases). The germline V gene encodes CDR1 SGDLS and CDR2 YYNGEE. The CDR3 runs to 15 residues. Trimming cost V 0 bases and J 5 bases, with 14 bases left between them. CDR3 sequence: CASSVGGGGGETQYF. CDR3 nucleotides: TGTGCCAGCAGCGTAGGGGGCGGAGGAGGGGAGACCCAGTACTTC.

The chain is built from TRBV18 and TRBJ2-3; 8 bases fit TRBD2. CDR3 length: 14 amino acids. Trimming removed 6 bases from V and 5 bases from J; junction bases left unmatched: 7. The germline CDR1 and CDR2 sequences are KGHSH and LQKENI. CDR3 amino acids: CASSPGLGRDTQYF. The CDR3 DNA reads TGTGCCAGCTCTCCGGGACTAGGACGAGATACGCAGTATTTT.

The V gene is TRBV28, the J gene TRBJ1-1; D may be TRBD1 (6 bases). V lost 5 bases and J 2 bases, leaving 9 bases between the germline ends. The CDR3 consists of 13 residues. Germline assignment: CDR1 MDHEN and CDR2 SYDVKM. CDR3 amino acids: CASSRQANTEAFF. Written as DNA, the CDR3 is TGTGCCAGCAGTAGACAGGCCAACACTGAAGCTTTCTTT.

The V call is TRBV19, the J call TRBJ2-1, with D perhaps TRBD2 (5 bases). V shed 1 base and J shed 5 bases, with 9 bases lying between them. The germline CDR1 and CDR2 sequences are LNHDA and SQIVND (reference sequence). This CDR3 region has 14 residues. CDR3 sequence reads: CASSIAGLNNEQFF. Written as DNA, the CDR3 is TGTGCCAGTAGTATAGCGGGATTAAACAATGAGCAGTTCTTC.

This clone occurred once. J is TRBJ1-1 and V is TRBV19, with D unclear. CDR1 and CDR2 (germline): LNHDA, SQIVND (reference sequence). CDR3 length: 15 amino acids. Trimming took off 6 bases at V and 0 bases at J, with 14 bases between the two ends. In DNA form, the CDR3 reads TGTGCCAGTAGGTACAGAGGGATTATGAACACTGAAGCTTTCTTT. This encodes CASRYRGIMNTEAFF.